The 6 T cell receptor beta chains in this list originate from one sample, sequenced in a study of human T cells and chemical hapten exposure. Each CDR3 protein is one row after TCRdb ran MiXCR on the RACE reads. The sample consists of roughly 100,000 distinct CDR3 sequences, approximately 12% of them appearing once. Time point here: pre-sensitization, week 0. Treatment reported: therapeutic diphenylcyclopropenone sensitization with weekly scalp DPC. The starting material was whole blood, obtained in connection with sensitization to the hapten diphenylcyclopropenone (DPC). The receptors derive from a woman between 50 and 59 years old with alopecia areata. Some clones in this sample may be carry-over from other donors' samples.

The chain couples TRBV20-1 to TRBJ2-7, with D tentatively TRBD1 (5 bases). Germline assignment: CDR1 DFQATT and CDR2 SNEGSKA (reference sequence). V was clipped by 0 bases and J by 7 bases, with 16 bases between them. The CDR3 covers 14 residues. This CDR3 reads CSARDSRGLSEQYF. The CDR3 bases are TGCAGTGCTAGAGATTCAAGGGGCCTTTCGGAGCAGTACTTC.

There are a few counts of this clonotype. The chain's CDR3 is CASSLGQGVETQYF. The CDR3, as DNA: TGTGCCAGCAGCTTAGGGCAGGGGGTGGAGACCCAGTACTTC. The V call is TRBV7-9, the J call TRBJ2-5; TRBD1 matches 7 bases. The length of the CDR3 is 14 residues. Germline loops: CDR1 SEHNR, CDR2 FQNEAQ (reference sequence). V was clipped by 1 base and J by 5 bases; unmatched bases: 4.

The genes are TRBV12-3 or TRBV12-4 and TRBJ1-5; D is possibly TRBD1 (5 bases). Trimming shortened V by 5 bases and J by 5 bases, and 16 bases separated the two germline ends. This CDR3 is 15 amino acids long. The CDR3 DNA reads TGTGCCAGCAGTCCCGGGACTGGTACTTATCAGCCCCAGCATTTT. It translates to CASSPGTGTYQPQHF.

This clonotype has ten or more counts. The J gene is TRBJ2-7, the V gene TRBV7-9; D may be TRBD1 (6 bases). Per the germline V gene, CDR1 is SEHNR and CDR2 is FQNEAQ (reference sequence). The CDR3 has 14 amino acids. V was pared by 3 bases and J by 4 bases, with 13 bases between. CDR3 nucleotide sequence: TGTGCCAGCAGCTTGTCAGGGGCGAGGTACGAGCAGTACTTC. Protein sequence: CASSLSGARYEQYF.

V is TRBV28 and J is TRBJ2-4; D unclear. Per the germline V gene, CDR1 is MDHEN and CDR2 is SYDVKM. V lost 5 bases, J lost 6 bases, and 11 bases lay in between. This CDR3 comprises 13 residues. DNA for the CDR3: TGTGCCAGCAGTGAAGATCTGATAAACATTCAGTACTTC. It yields the protein CASSEDLINIQYF. Combining the CDR3 with reference TRBV28 and TRBJ2-4 gives the whole variable domain DVKVTQSSRYLVKRTGEKVFLECVQDMDHENMFWYRQDPGLGLRLIYFSYDVKMKEKGDIPEGYSVSREKKERFSLILESASTNQTSMYLCASSEDLINIQYFGAGTRLSVL.

This clonotype was recorded a few times. The chain is built from TRBV6-5 and TRBJ2-7; D gene unclear. This CDR3 has 14 amino acids. Between the trimmed V and J ends, which lost 0 bases and 0 bases, there was a span of 6 bases. Germline loops: CDR1 MNHEY, CDR2 SVGAGI. CDR3 residues: CASSYSGTSYEQYF. In DNA form, the CDR3 reads TGTGCCAGCAGTTACTCGGGAACCTCCTACGAGCAGTACTTC.